These 10 T cell receptor beta chains originate from one sample sequenced in a study of shared clonotypes between healthy human individuals (TCRdb year 2020). The receptor library was made with the immunoSEQ multiplex PCR assay. TCRdb took this table from immuneACCESS and kept in-frame rearrangements with V and J called. Such tables lack part of the clones; where checked against another copy, unresolved V genes explain under half of the gap, and the rest is unexplained. This sample gives some 630,000 clones in total; about 96% of them show up just once. The top ten hold less than 0.13% of the sample. For the CD8 naive samples, CD45RO-negative cells were positively selected for CCR7, yielding a CD45RA+CCR7+ population from which TemRA cells were excluded. Sequenced material: naive CD8+ T cells sorted from blood. The intended sense of this specimen's cell subset or site label: CD45RA+CCR7+. Receptors originate from a woman in her twenties or thirties in good health.

The V call is TRBV25-1, the J call TRBJ1-3; maybe TRBD1 (5 bases). CDR1 is MGHDK, CDR2 SYGVNS, per germline. The CDR3 loop spans 17 amino acids. Trimming cost V 3 bases and J 0 bases, with 15 bases left between them. The CDR3 reads CASSDSGSGPSGNTIYF. CDR3 in DNA: TGTGCCAGCAGTGATTCCGGCTCGGGGCCCTCTGGAAACACCATATATTTT.

The rearrangement links TRBV5-1 to TRBJ2-1; tentative D call: TRBD2 (6 bases). The CDR3 is 14 amino acids. The germline V gene encodes CDR1 SGHRS and CDR2 YFSETQ. Trimming shortened V by 2 bases and J by 10 bases, and 16 bases separated the two germline ends. The CDR3: CASSLVADPPEQFF. CDR3 nucleotides: TGCGCCAGCAGCTTAGTAGCGGACCCACCCGAGCAGTTCTTC.

This chain joins TRBV7-2 and TRBJ2-1; TRBD2 aligns across 7 bases. The CDR3 is 15 residues long. Germline-derived CDR1 and CDR2 are SGHTA and FQGNSA. The V gene end was trimmed by 5 bases and the J gene end by 2 bases; junction bases not matched to a gene: 6. CDR3 amino acids: CASSLSGTTYNEQFF. CDR3 coding DNA: TGTGCCAGCAGCCTAAGCGGGACTACCTACAATGAGCAGTTCTTC.

This clone was seen only once. This rearrangement joins TRBV28 to TRBJ2-1; D might be TRBD1 (5 bases). Trimming removed 10 bases at V and 4 bases at J, with 20 bases between. This CDR3 comprises 15 residues. The germline V gene has CDR1 MDHEN and CDR2 SYDVKM. CDR3 in amino acids: CATTPQLRGYNEQFF. The CDR3 nucleotides read TGTGCCACCACCCCCCAGCTTAGGGGTTACAATGAGCAGTTCTTC.

The chain couples TRBV19 to TRBJ1-1; perhaps TRBD1 as D (6 bases). V was trimmed by 0 bases and J by 4 bases, leaving 21 bases between them. CDR1 is LNHDA and CDR2 is SQIVND in the germline V gene (reference sequence). This CDR3 has 18 residues. The CDR3 region is CASSIDPRRQGRGTEAFF. CDR3 nucleotides: TGTGCCAGTAGTATAGATCCACGCCGCCAGGGGAGGGGCACTGAAGCTTTCTTT. Using reference TRBV19 and TRBJ1-1 for the parts outside the CDR3, the full variable domain is DGGITQSPKYLFRKEGQNVTLSCEQNLNHDAMYWYRQDPGQGLRLIYYSQIVNDFQKGDIAEGYSVSREKKESFPLTVTSAQKNPTAFYLCASSIDPRRQGRGTEAFFGQGTRLTVV.

The V gene is TRBV9, the J gene TRBJ2-5; possibly TRBD1 or TRBD2 for D (7 bases each). The V end lost 5 bases, the J end lost 5 bases, and 25 bases lay between the germline ends. The CDR3 length is 17 residues. Germline V gives CDR1 SGDLS, CDR2 YYNGEE. The CDR3 loop is CASSRQGLGEGLETQYF. For the CDR3, the DNA is TGTGCCAGCAGTCGACAGGGTCTGGGGGAGGGTCTTGAGACCCAGTACTTC. Full variable domain (rest looked up from reference TRBV9 and TRBJ2-5): DSGVTQTPKHLITATGQRVTLRCSPRSGDLSVYWYQQSLDQGLQFLIQYYNGEERAKGNILERFSAQQFPDLHSELNLSSLELGDSALYFCASSRQGLGEGLETQYFGPGTRLLVL.

V is TRBV28 and J is TRBJ1-1; D remains ambiguous. Germline assignment: CDR1 MDHEN and CDR2 SYDVKM. The CDR3 has 16 residues. V lost 5 bases, J lost 3 bases, and 19 bases lay in between. The CDR3 region has the DNA TGTGCCAGCAGTACACAAATGGTCCTTGGGCACACTGAAGCTTTCTTT. As protein: CASSTQMVLGHTEAFF.

This chain links TRBV2 with TRBJ2-1, with unresolved D. Trimming removed 3 bases from V and 8 bases from J, with 8 bases in between. The CDR3 has 12 residues. In germline, CDR1 is SNHLY, CDR2 FYNNEI. The CDR3 loop reads CASSEVGDEQFF. The CDR3 nucleotides are TGTGCCAGCAGTGAGGTGGGCGATGAGCAGTTCTTC.

V and J are TRBV7-9 and TRBJ1-2, with TRBD1 matching 8 bases. This CDR3 is 13 amino acids long. Per the germline V gene, CDR1 is SEHNR and CDR2 is FQNEAQ (reference sequence). The J segment lost 2 bases and the V segment lost 6 bases, leaving 2 bases of the junction unmatched. CDR3: CASRRTGNYGYTF. CDR3 in DNA: TGTGCCAGCAGACGGACAGGGAACTATGGCTACACCTTC. Full variable domain (remainder filled in from reference TRBV7-9 and TRBJ1-2): DTGVSQNPRHKITKRGQNVTFRCDPISEHNRLYWYRQTLGQGPEFLTYFQNEAQLEKSRLLSDRFSAERPKGSFSTLEIQRTEQGDSAMYLCASRRTGNYGYTFGSGTRLTVV.

This clone was seen only once. The chain couples TRBV20-1 to TRBJ1-2, with 8 bases fitting TRBD1. The ends lost 6 bases at V and 8 bases at J; junction bases unmatched: 5. Germline lookup yields CDR1 DFQATT and CDR2 SNEGSKA (reference sequence). The CDR3 loop spans 11 amino acids. The DNA of the CDR3 is TGCAGTGCCTCAGGACAGGGCGGCTACACCTTC. It codes for CSASGQGGYTF.